This TCR beta chain was obtained from a study of control samples from healthy donors and cancer patients (dated by TCRdb to 2020 to 2021). On this clone itself: Its antigen is unknown. The input lacks base qualities; no much larger clone sits a single base away.

V lost 1 base and J lost 4 bases; the stretch between them is 10 bases long. CDR1 GTSNPN and CDR2 SVGIG were looked up in the germline V gene (reference sequence). Spanning cysteine to phenylalanine, the CDR3 consists of 14 amino acids. The read is trimmed to its CDR3 DNA, 42 bases read in frame from base 1. Library method: the immunoSEQ multiplex PCR assay. The immuneACCESS repertoire file appears here via TCRdb, limited to in-frame rearrangements. These files lack a portion of the clones; in checked studies, under half of the deficit traces to unresolved V genes, and the cause of the others is not known. For this sample the table gives about 130,000 clones, of which roughly 90% were detected only once. Less than 2.5% of the sample goes to the ten largest clones.

The clonotype originates from a woman aged 50 to 60 in good health. Sequencing was performed on blood. The sequence joins TRBV30 to TRBJ1-4; the D gene lacks a confident call. The CDR3 corresponds to CAWSAWEVNEKLFF. In nucleotide form, the sequence is TGTGCCTGGAGTGCCTGGGAGGTTAATGAAAAACTGTTTTTT.